The clone carrying this T cell receptor (beta chain) appeared a few times. In the original analysis: Reference gene primer amplification in the assay estimated nucleated cell counts. This table comes from immunoSEQ multiplex PCR, and its TCRdb copy is limited to in-frame clones, with some not included. V and J calls and clone size are copied from that table; D and trimming were computed from the DNA. This sample has around 130,000 clones, with around 85% found just once. This sample was taken from a study of blood T cell repertoires in COVID-19. The overall study: Sites across the United States, Italy and Spain contributed samples from acute and convalescent COVID-19. Nucleic acid was either cDNA or gDNA, and it came from T cells, B-cell-depleted T cells, or PBMCs.

The CDR3 is 15 residues long. Germline-derived CDR1 and CDR2 are SGHAT and FQNNGV. J was trimmed by 5 bases and V by 5 bases; bases with no gene match: 5. The material sequenced was peripheral blood. The chain has TRBV11-2 and TRBJ2-1; 11 bases fit TRBD2. The sequence came from a woman in her forties or fifties who had recovered from COVID-19. CDR3 sequence (DNA): TGTGCCAGCAGCCGACTAGCGGGAATAGACAATGAGCAGTTCTTC. It codes for CASSRLAGIDNEQFF.